One TCR beta chain is described in this entry. The length of the CDR3 is 14 residues. Looked up from germline, CDR1 is MNHEY and CDR2 is SMNVEV (reference sequence). V gave up 3 bases and J gave up 9 bases; unmatched junction bases: 5. These data are taken from a study of cytomegalovirus exposure and HLA in healthy donors. Researchers ran the PCR with 60 Vbeta and 13 Jbeta primers. The protocol was immunoSEQ multiplex PCR, while the TCRdb copy is restricted to in-frame clones and leaves out a portion. The sample carries under 150,000 clones, approximately 80% recorded once. This chain joins TRBV27 and TRBJ2-1, with 10 nucleotides matching TRBD2. Sample: PBMCs. The receptor was derived from a girl aged 2-10 years in good health and CMV-seronegative. CDR3: CASSFGTSVGEQFF. In DNA form, the CDR3 reads TGTGCCAGCAGTTTCGGGACTAGCGTAGGTGAGCAGTTCTTC.